Each of the 27 T cell receptor beta chains below was sequenced from the same sample in a study of cytomegalovirus exposure and HLA in healthy donors. PCR amplification relied on 60 Vbeta primers (plus 13 Jbeta primers). Clones were sequenced by immunoSEQ multiplex PCR, and TCRdb holds only the in-frame ones, with some missing. The table lists 90,000 to 150,000 clones, about 8% of them singletons. Input material: PBMCs. The receptor source for this set is a woman in her thirties or forties in good health and CMV-seropositive.

This clone was detected only a few times. The V call is TRBV10-2, the J call TRBJ1-1; no clear D gene. Germline lookup yields CDR1 WSHSY and CDR2 SAAADI. The germline V and J ends were trimmed by 8 bases and 5 bases, with 6 bases remaining between them. The length of the CDR3 is 10 residues. The CDR3 DNA reads as TGCGCCAGCCGAGGGACTGAAGCTTTCTTT. It encodes CASRGTEAFF.

The gene calls are TRBV14 and TRBJ2-2; 9 nucleotides match TRBD1. This CDR3 has 16 residues. Per germline, CDR1 SGHDN and CDR2 FVKESK. J lost 1 base, V lost 4 bases, and 4 bases had no gene match. Here the CDR3 reads CASSPPGQGNTGELFF. Here the CDR3 DNA reads TGTGCCAGCAGCCCTCCGGGACAGGGGAACACCGGGGAGCTGTTTTTT.

The chain combines TRBV19 with TRBJ1-5; D possibly corresponds to TRBD1 (5 bases). The germline V and J ends were trimmed by 6 bases and 7 bases, with 22 bases remaining between them. This CDR3 has 16 residues. Germline loops: CDR1 LNHDA, CDR2 SQIVND (reference sequence). In nucleotides, the CDR3 is TGTGCCAGTAGCACGCGGGGCAGGCGAGAAACGCAGCCCCAGCATTTT. Amino acid sequence: CASSTRGRRETQPQHF. Looking up the rest from reference TRBV19 and TRBJ1-5 gives the full variable domain: DGGITQSPKYLFRKEGQNVTLSCEQNLNHDAMYWYRQDPGQGLRLIYYSQIVNDFQKGDIAEGYSVSREKKESFPLTVTSAQKNPTAFYLCASSTRGRRETQPQHFGDGTRLSIL.

This clone was seen only a few times. The chain recombines TRBV7-3 with TRBJ2-7; 7 bases agree with TRBD2. Germline CDR1 and CDR2: SGHTA and FQGTGA. V dropped 2 bases and J dropped 3; count of bases not matched to a gene: 4. There are 14 residues in the CDR3. Written as DNA, the CDR3 is TGTGCCAGCAGCTTAGGGCGGGGGAGCTACGAGCAGTACTTC. It codes for CASSLGRGSYEQYF.

As regards this clone: The junction and the germline gene differ at one end; a read error may be behind it. V is TRBV7-6 and J is TRBJ1-4; 9 bases agree with TRBD1. The CDR3 extends over 20 amino acids. Per germline, CDR1 SGHVS and CDR2 FNYEAQ. Written as DNA, the CDR3 is TGTGCCAGCACCTTACTCCCGGGACAGGGCCTAGTTGCAACTAATGAAAAACTGTTTTTT. Its protein product is CASTLLPGQGLVATNEKLFF.

The chain has TRBV7-9 and TRBJ2-7; possibly TRBD1 for D (6 bases). From germline, CDR1 is SEHNR and CDR2 FQNEAQ (reference sequence). CDR3 length: 14 amino acids. V lost 4 bases to trimming and J lost 1 base, with 11 bases between them. The CDR3 DNA sequence: TGTGCCAGCAGCTACACAGGACAGTCCTACGAGCAGTACTTC. Its translation: CASSYTGQSYEQYF.

There are a few counts of this clone. The genes are TRBV13 and TRBJ2-1, with D unclear. Germline-derived CDR1 and CDR2 are PRHDT and FYEKMQ (reference sequence). This CDR3 is built from 16 residues. Trimming stripped 4 bases from V and 4 bases from J, with 17 bases between. The CDR3 DNA sequence: TGTGCCAGCAGCTATGGGCCCTCCCAAGGATACAATGAGCAGTTCTTC. This gives the protein CASSYGPSQGYNEQFF. The full variable domain, its missing parts supplied by reference TRBV13 and TRBJ2-1, is AAGVIQSPRHLIKEKRETATLKCYPIPRHDTVYWYQQGPGQDPQFLISFYEKMQSDKGSIPDRFSAQQFSDYHSELNMSSLELGDSALYFCASSYGPSQGYNEQFFGPGTRLTVL.

V usage is TRBV6-1 and J usage is TRBJ2-7; no clear D gene. This CDR3 is 12 amino acids long. V was cut by 3 bases and J by 4 bases, with 7 bases left in between. Germline V gene lookup returns CDR1 MNHNS and CDR2 SASEGT. The DNA of the CDR3 is TGTGCCAGCAGTGAGATGAGATACGAGCAGTACTTC. It encodes CASSEMRYEQYF.

The chain uses TRBV2 and TRBJ1-3; D possibly corresponds to TRBD1 (6 bases). Trimming took off 6 bases at V and 0 bases at J, with 9 bases between the two ends. Per germline, CDR1 SNHLY and CDR2 FYNNEI. The CDR3 totals 14 residues. The CDR3: CASSAGVSGNTIYF. In DNA form, the CDR3 reads TGTGCCAGCAGCGCAGGGGTCTCTGGAAACACCATATATTTT.

This clone was found a few times. The genes are TRBV30 and TRBJ1-4; maybe TRBD1 (5 bases). Trimming left V 2 bases short and J 0 bases short, with 7 bases between. The CDR3 has 14 residues. The germline gives CDR1 GTSNPN, CDR2 SVGIG (reference sequence). The CDR3 is CAWSLQATNEKLFF. The DNA for the CDR3 is TGTGCCTGGAGTCTACAGGCAACTAATGAAAAACTGTTTTTT.

This clone was observed a handful of times. V is TRBV5-1 and J is TRBJ2-2; D ambiguous. The V gene lost 0 bases and the J gene lost 2 bases, with 5 bases spanning the gap. The germline V gene has CDR1 SGHRS and CDR2 YFSETQ. The CDR3 consists of 14 residues. The CDR3 bases are TGCGCCAGCAGCTTGGGTCTAAACACCGGGGAGCTGTTTTTT. Translation: CASSLGLNTGELFF.

The V and J genes are TRBV28 and TRBJ1-5; 8 bases line up with TRBD1. CDR1 and CDR2 (germline): MDHEN, SYDVKM. With V trimmed by 5 bases and J by 1 base, 4 bases remained unmatched. This CDR3 contains 15 residues. The CDR3 DNA reads TGTGCCAGCAGTGGGCGACAGGGGAGCAATCAGCCCCAGCATTTT. Protein sequence: CASSGRQGSNQPQHF.

This clone was seen only a few times. J is TRBJ2-5 and V is TRBV14, with 7 bases matching TRBD2. The length of the CDR3 is 12 residues. V shed 6 bases, J shed 7 bases, and the junction held 5 bases outside the gene matches. Germline values: CDR1 SGHDN, CDR2 FVKESK. The CDR3 sequence is CASSAPGGTQYF. CDR3 nucleotide sequence: TGTGCCAGCAGTGCCCCGGGGGGGACCCAGTACTTC.

The rearrangement links TRBV15 to TRBJ2-3, with TRBD1 matching 7 bases. This CDR3 spans 15 amino acids. Germline-derived CDR1 and CDR2 are LNHNV and YYDKDF (reference sequence). V trimming: 4 bases; J trimming: 3 bases; junction bases outside the gene matches: 7. CDR3 nucleotide sequence: TGTGCCACCAGCACCAGGGGGATGGAAACAGATACGCAGTATTTT. It translates to CATSTRGMETDTQYF.

This chain uses TRBV5-6 with TRBJ2-6, with TRBD1 matching 9 bases. This CDR3 is built from 19 residues. CDR1 SGHDT and CDR2 YYEEEE come from the germline V gene. V gave up 4 bases and J gave up 4 bases; unmatched junction bases: 15. The CDR3 DNA is TGTGCCAGCAGCCTTAGGACAGGGGACTACTATTCGGGGGCCAACGTCCTGACTTTC. It codes for CASSLRTGDYYSGANVLTF.

This rearrangement joins TRBV6-6 to TRBJ2-1; D unclear. V was cut by 2 bases and J by 5 bases, with 10 bases left in between. Per the germline V gene, CDR1 is MNHNY and CDR2 is SVGAGI (reference sequence). This CDR3 region has 14 residues. The CDR3 here is CASSYPAGNNEQFF. The CDR3 DNA follows: TGTGCCAGCAGTTACCCGGCAGGCAACAATGAGCAGTTCTTC.

The CDR3 DNA is TGTGCCAGTACCTTCCGCGGGAGGGCTGGAAACACCATATATTTT. Protein sequence: CASTFRGRAGNTIYF. The chain is built from TRBV19 and TRBJ1-3; no definite D call. This CDR3 is built from 15 residues. Per germline, CDR1 LNHDA and CDR2 SQIVND (reference sequence). V was shortened by 7 bases and J by 2 bases, with 15 bases between the two germline ends.

This sequence joins TRBV7-6 and TRBJ1-5; D is ambiguous. The germline V and J ends were trimmed by 5 bases and 3 bases, with 14 bases remaining between them. There are 15 residues in the CDR3. From germline, CDR1 is SGHVS and CDR2 FNYEAQ. The CDR3 spells CASSPEYGNNQPQHF. CDR3 nucleotides: TGTGCCAGCAGCCCGGAGTACGGGAACAATCAGCCCCAGCATTTT.

This clone was found a few times. This chain uses TRBV2 with TRBJ1-4; 7 bases match TRBD1. Germline-derived CDR1 and CDR2 are SNHLY and FYNNEI. This CDR3 spans 13 amino acids. Unmatched junction bases numbered 10, after V lost 10 bases and J lost 8 bases. The CDR3 loop reads CATRGARSEKLFF. The CDR3 coding sequence is TGTGCCACCAGGGGGGCTCGTAGCGAAAAACTGTTTTTT.

The chain links TRBV18 to TRBJ2-7; 7 bases line up with TRBD1. V lost 4 bases, J lost 3 bases, and 6 bases stayed unmatched. Germline values: CDR1 KGHSH, CDR2 LQKENI. The CDR3 contains 14 residues. CDR3 in DNA: TGTGCCAGCTCACTTGGACAGGCGGGCTACGAGCAGTACTTC. It specifies CASSLGQAGYEQYF.

This chain joins TRBV30 and TRBJ2-1; 13 bases fit TRBD2. This CDR3 spans 14 amino acids. In germline, CDR1 is GTSNPN, CDR2 SVGIG (reference sequence). Trimming took 1 base from V and 7 from J; bases not matched to a gene: 1. In DNA, the CDR3 is TGTGCCTGGAGTGGACTAGCGGGGGGTAATGAGCAGTTCTTC. Translated: CAWSGLAGGNEQFF. The complete variable domain, with remaining parts taken from reference TRBV30 and TRBJ2-1, reads SQTIHQWPATLVQPVGSPLSLECTVEGTSNPNLYWYRQAAGRGLQLLFYSVGIGQISSEVPQNLSASRPQDRQFILSSKKLLLSDSGFYLCAWSGLAGGNEQFFGPGTRLTVL.

This clone was found a few times. V and J are TRBV28 and TRBJ1-4; D gene unclear. V lost 2 bases to trimming and J lost 8 bases, with 12 bases between them. The germline gives CDR1 MDHEN, CDR2 SYDVKM. This CDR3 has 14 amino acids. DNA of the CDR3: TGTGCCAGCAGTTTACTGGCGGTCGGAGAAAAACTGTTTTTT. Protein: CASSLLAVGEKLFF.

V gene TRBV30 combines with J gene TRBJ1-2; D unresolved. With 3 bases removed from V and 2 bases from J, the gap between germline ends came to 16 bases. This CDR3 comprises 15 residues. Germline-derived CDR1 and CDR2 are GTSNPN and SVGIG (reference sequence). CDR3 protein: CAWSLGPPGNYGYTF. The CDR3, as DNA: TGTGCCTGGAGCCTCGGACCGCCGGGGAACTATGGCTACACCTTC.

This clone has a handful of counts. The genes are TRBV30 and TRBJ1-2; 8 bases match TRBD1. The ends lost 2 bases at V and 8 bases at J; junction bases unmatched: 7. The V gene's germline CDR1 is GTSNPN and CDR2 SVGIG (reference sequence). The CDR3 consists of 13 residues. In nucleotides, the CDR3 is TGTGCCTGGAGTAGGCAGGGGGCGGTCGGCTACACCTTC. Translation: CAWSRQGAVGYTF.

V and J are TRBV5-6 and TRBJ2-5; D is undetermined. Germline V CDR1 and CDR2: SGHDT, YYEEEE. The CDR3 sequence is 13 residues long. V shed 1 base and J shed 3 bases, with 7 bases lying between them. The CDR3 DNA reads as TGTGCCAGCAGCTTGATCCCTGAAGAGACCCAGTACTTC. Residues: CASSLIPEETQYF.

The CDR3 DNA reads as TGTGCCAGCAGTTTATCGTTCAGGGGGGCTGAAGCTTTCTTT. Protein product: CASSLSFRGAEAFF. The V and J genes are TRBV27 and TRBJ1-1, with 7 nucleotides matching TRBD1. Germline V gene data show CDR1 as MNHEY and CDR2 as SMNVEV (reference sequence). The CDR3 has 14 amino acids. V lost 0 bases and J lost 6; bases outside the gene matches: 4.

This chain joins TRBV9 and TRBJ2-1; 9 bases are a match to TRBD2. The J segment lost 10 bases and the V segment lost 0 bases, leaving 5 bases of the junction unmatched. From germline, CDR1 is SGDLS and CDR2 YYNGEE. The CDR3 spans 14 residues. The CDR3 DNA is TGTGCCAGCAGCGTAGTTGGGCGGGGGGGGGAGCAGTTCTTC. Translated, it gives CASSVVGRGGEQFF.